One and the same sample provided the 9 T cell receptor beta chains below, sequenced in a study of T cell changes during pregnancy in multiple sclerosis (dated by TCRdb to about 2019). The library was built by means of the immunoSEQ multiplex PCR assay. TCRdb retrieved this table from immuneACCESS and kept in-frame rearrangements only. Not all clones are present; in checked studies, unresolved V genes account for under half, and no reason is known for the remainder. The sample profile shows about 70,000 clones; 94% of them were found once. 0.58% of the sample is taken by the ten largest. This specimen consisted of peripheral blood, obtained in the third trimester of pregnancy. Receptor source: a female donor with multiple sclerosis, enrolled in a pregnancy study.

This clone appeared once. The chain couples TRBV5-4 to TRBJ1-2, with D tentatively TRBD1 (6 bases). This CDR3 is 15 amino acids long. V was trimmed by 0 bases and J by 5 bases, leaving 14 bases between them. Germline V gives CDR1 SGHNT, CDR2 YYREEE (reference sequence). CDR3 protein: CASSLEGRGQYGYTF. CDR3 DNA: TGTGCCAGCAGCTTGGAGGGCAGGGGACAATATGGCTACACCTTC. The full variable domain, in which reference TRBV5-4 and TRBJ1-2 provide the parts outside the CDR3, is ETGVTQSPTHLIKTRGQQVTLRCSSQSGHNTVSWYQQALGQGPQFIFQYYREEENGRGNFPPRFSGLQFPNYSSELNVNALELDDSALYLCASSLEGRGQYGYTFGSGTRLTVV.

The CDR3 nucleotides are TGTGCCAGCTCACCGACGACAGGTTCGCAGTATTTT. Its protein product is CASSPTTGSQYF. The V gene is TRBV18, the J gene TRBJ2-3; TRBD1 is a possible D gene (6 bases). V was cut by 3 bases and J by 10 bases, with 11 bases left in between. The CDR3 totals 12 residues. Germline V gene lookup returns CDR1 KGHSH and CDR2 LQKENI.

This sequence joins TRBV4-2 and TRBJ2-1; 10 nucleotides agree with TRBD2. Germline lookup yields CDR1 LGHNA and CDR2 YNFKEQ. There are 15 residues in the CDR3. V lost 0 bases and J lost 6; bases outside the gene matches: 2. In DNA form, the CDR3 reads TGTGCCAGCAGCCAAGAAGCGGGGGGGCCCAATGAGCAGTTCTTC. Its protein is CASSQEAGGPNEQFF.

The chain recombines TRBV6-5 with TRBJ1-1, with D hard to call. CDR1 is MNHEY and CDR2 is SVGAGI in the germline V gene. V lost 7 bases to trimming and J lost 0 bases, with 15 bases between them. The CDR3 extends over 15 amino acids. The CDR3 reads CASTDWGAMNTEAFF. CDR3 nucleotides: TGTGCCAGCACCGACTGGGGAGCGATGAACACTGAAGCTTTCTTT.

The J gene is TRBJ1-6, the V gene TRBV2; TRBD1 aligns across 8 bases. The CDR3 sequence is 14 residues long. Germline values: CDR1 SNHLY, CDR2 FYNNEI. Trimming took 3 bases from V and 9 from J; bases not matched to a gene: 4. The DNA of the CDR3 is TGTGCCAGCAGTGAGGACAGGGCAGCTTCACCCCTCCACTTT. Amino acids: CASSEDRAASPLHF.

In DNA form, the CDR3 reads TGTGCCAGTGTCGGCAGGGTGCAGCCCCAGCATTTT. It is translated as CASVGRVQPQHF. The chain uses TRBV21-1 and TRBJ1-5; the listed D gene, TRBD1, was not tested against the DNA. TRBV21-1 has pseudogene status. The CDR3 has 12 residues.

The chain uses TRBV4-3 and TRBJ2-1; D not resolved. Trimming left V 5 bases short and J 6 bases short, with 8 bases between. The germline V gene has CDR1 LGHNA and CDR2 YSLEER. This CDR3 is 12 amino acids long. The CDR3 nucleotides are TGCGCCAGCAGCTCTCAGGTCAATGAGCAGTTCTTC. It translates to CASSSQVNEQFF.

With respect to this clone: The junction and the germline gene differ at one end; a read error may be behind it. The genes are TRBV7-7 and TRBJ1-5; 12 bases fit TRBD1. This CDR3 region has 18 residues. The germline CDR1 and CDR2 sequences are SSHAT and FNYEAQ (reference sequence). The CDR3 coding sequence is TGTGCTAGCAGCTCATGTGGGACAGGGGGCGCCTATAATCAGCCCCAGCATTTT. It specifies CASSSCGTGGAYNQPQHF.

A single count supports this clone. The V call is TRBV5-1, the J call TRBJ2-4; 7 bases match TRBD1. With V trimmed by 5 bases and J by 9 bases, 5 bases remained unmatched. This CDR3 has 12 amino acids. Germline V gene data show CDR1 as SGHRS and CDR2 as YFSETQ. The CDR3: CASRQGESIQYF. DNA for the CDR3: TGCGCCAGCAGGCAGGGGGAGAGCATTCAGTACTTC.